This T cell receptor beta chain was sequenced in a study of T cell responses to AZD1222 COVID-19 vaccine. Overall study findings and caveats: Clonal diversity may have been underestimated, and the donors were mostly white British, with more females than males.

Remarks on this clone: The target antigen is unknown.

Profiling relied on immunoSEQ multiplex PCR, and the TCRdb table lists in-frame clones only, not all of them. The sample has some 83,000 clones, 86% seen once; the top ten hold approximately 9%. CDR1 and CDR2 (germline): SNHLY, FYNNEI. V was trimmed by 7 bases and J by 6 bases, leaving 16 bases between them. The CDR3 sequence is 14 residues long. This receptor was identified in an adult in good health. This chain uses TRBV2 with TRBJ1-5, with D possibly matching TRBD1 (5 bases). Sequencing was performed on peripheral blood, taken on day 0 of AZD1222 vaccination. CDR3 region: CASNDWGVAQPQHF. The CDR3 nucleotides read TGTGCCAGCAACGACTGGGGGGTAGCTCAGCCCCAGCATTTT.